Listed below are T cell receptor beta chains from one sample, sequenced in a study of regulatory T cells in long-lasting Graves disease. TCRdb re-called the multiplex PCR reads with MiXCR, one entry per CDR3 protein. The profile shows roughly 350,000 distinct CDR3 sequences, over 15% of them singletons. The sample was also reused in another study, on T cells in Graves' hyperthyroidism and ophthalmopathy.

The source material was peripheral blood mononuclear cells (PBMCs), sampled at new diagnosis, from a patient treated with antithyroid drugs. The receptors derive from a middle-aged man with Graves disease. The CDR3 runs from the conserved cysteine through the conserved F or W. The D gene is left open where the match is weak. Not all rows give a size; the values are once, few, many and, for expanded clones, a class.

D	size	V	J	length	DNA	CDR3
NA	many	TRBV9	TRBJ2-1	13	TGTGCCAGCAGCGTAAGGCCCGTAGATGAGCAGTTCTTC	CASSVRPVDEQFF
NA	once	TRBV7-9	TRBJ1-1	13	TGTGCCAGCAGCGGCTTTGGGAGGATGGGGGCTTTCTTT	CASSGFGRMGAFF
TRBD1	many	TRBV5-4	TRBJ1-2	13	TGTGCCAGCAGCTGGGACAGGTCGAGTGGCTACACCTTC	CASSWDRSSGYTF
TRBD2	many	TRBV11-2	TRBJ2-2	16	TGTGCCAGCAGCTTGGGGACTAGCGGGAATAACGGGGAGCTGTTTTTT	CASSLGTSGNNGELFF
TRBD1	NA	TRBV6-1	TRBJ1-1	14	TGTGCCAGCAGTGCCCAGACAGGGGGCACTGAAGCTTTCTTT	CASSAQTGGTEAFF
TRBD2	few	TRBV5-1	TRBJ2-1	15	TGCGCCAGCAGCTTGGTGGAGCGGGGGGGCAATGAGCAGTTCTTC	CASSLVERGGNEQFF
TRBD1	few	TRBV28	TRBJ1-2	13	TGTGCCAGCAGCCCGATGGACAGGGGTGGCTACACCTTC	CASSPMDRGGYTF
NA	many	TRBV20-1	TRBJ2-6	17	TGCAGTGCTAGAGATGGGGGATTTGGCTCTGGGGCCAACGTCCTGACTTTC	CSARDGGFGSGANVLTF
NA	many	TRBV12-3/TRBV12-4	TRBJ2-1	14	TGTGCCACAGGACGAGGGGGGGCGCGGAATGAGCAGTTCTTC	CATGRGGARNEQFF
NA	NA	TRBV29-1	TRBJ2-3	11	TGCAGCGTTGGGCCTTGGGATACGCAGTATTTT	CSVGPWDTQYF
TRBD2	once	TRBV12-3/TRBV12-4	TRBJ2-3	21	TGTGCCAGCAGTTTCAAGTCCTTGGGACTAGCGGGGGGCCGAGGAACAGATACGCAGTATTTT	CASSFKSLGLAGGRGTDTQYF
NA	NA	TRBV29-1	TRBJ2-3	14	TGCAGCGTTGAAGGGGCAGGGCACACAGATACGCAGTATTTT	CSVEGAGHTDTQYF
TRBD1	NA	TRBV5-1	TRBJ2-3	15	TGCGCCAGCAGCCTTGACAGGGTTAGCACAGATACGCAGTATTTT	CASSLDRVSTDTQYF
NA	many	TRBV5-1	TRBJ2-5	14	TGCGCCAGCAGCCCCCTAGACAGGCAAGAGACCCAGTACTTC	CASSPLDRQETQYF
NA	many	TRBV7-3	TRBJ2-3	15	TGTGCCAGCAGCTTACTCGGCATCAGGGAAGATACGCAGTATTTT	CASSLLGIREDTQYF
TRBD1	many	TRBV6-1	TRBJ2-1	15	TGTGCCAGCAGTCAAGGGGACAGGGTTAACAATGAGCAGTTCTTC	CASSQGDRVNNEQFF
NA	NA	TRBV28	TRBJ1-2	13	TGTGCCAGCAGTTCCCCGGCCTACTATGGCTACACCTTC	CASSSPAYYGYTF
NA	few	TRBV15	TRBJ2-5	15	TGTGCCACCAGCAGAGCCCCACAGGGACAAGAGACCCAGTACTTC	CATSRAPQGQETQYF
NA	few	TRBV20-1	TRBJ2-5	13	TGCAGTGCTGCGGGACAGCGTTACCGGACCCAGTACTTC	CSAAGQRYRTQYF
NA	many	TRBV20-1	TRBJ2-7	12	TGCAGTGCTAGTTCCAGCTCCTACGAGCAGTACTTC	CSASSSSYEQYF
NA	NA	TRBV5-5	TRBJ1-2	13	TGTGCCAGCAGCGCCGGGGGGGCCTATGGCTACACCTTC	CASSAGGAYGYTF
NA	few	TRBV6-1	TRBJ1-6	15	TGTGCCAGCAGTCTGCGGGGGTTGGGTAATTCACCCCTCCACTTT	CASSLRGLGNSPLHF
NA	few	TRBV19	TRBJ2-1	18	TGTGCCAGTGCAAACCCCCGAGCCCCAATCCCCTTAGGCAATGAGCAGTTCTTC	CASANPRAPIPLGNEQFF
NA	many	TRBV15	TRBJ1-4	13	TGTGCCACCAGCCCCCGGCGACAGGAAAAACTGTTTTTT	CATSPRRQEKLFF
TRBD2	few	TRBV27	TRBJ2-7	14	TGTGCCAGTAGCGGGTCCAGGAGGGGATACGAGCAGTACTTC	CASSGSRRGYEQYF
NA	NA	TRBV5-1	TRBJ2-4	14	TGCGCCAGCAGCGCCGAGGGCGCCAAAAACATTCAGTACTTC	CASSAEGAKNIQYF
NA	many	TRBV12-3/TRBV12-4	TRBJ1-5	15	TGTGCCAGCAGTTTGCGGATTAGTGGCAATCAGCCCCAGCATTTT	CASSLRISGNQPQHF